The 10 T cell receptor beta chains below all came from one sample that was sequenced in a study of blood T cells in healthy people across ages. For the second PCR, which ran for about 7 to 12 cycles, a sample-barcoded 5' primer and a J-beta primer mix were used. Each CDR3 protein is one row after TCRdb ran MiXCR on the 5' RACE reads. The sample yields more than 900,000 distinct CDR3 sequences, about 28% seen once. This same sample was also part of a study on T cells of mothers and their children.

Sequenced material: blood. The receptors were gathered from a woman between 40 and 55 years old in good health.

This chain connects TRBV12-3 or TRBV12-4 to TRBJ2-7; 7 bases match TRBD1. The CDR3 totals 15 residues. The junction had 10 bases not matched to a gene; V was cut back by 6 bases and J by 2 bases. The CDR3 sequence is CASSPSGGVTYEQYF. CDR3 DNA: TGTGCCAGCAGCCCCTCAGGGGGAGTCACCTACGAGCAGTACTTC.

Notes on this clonotype: A read error may account for a junction end that differs from germline. The gene calls are TRBV20-1 and TRBJ1-5, with TRBD1 identical over 9 bases. The CDR3 extends over 15 amino acids. Germline loops: CDR1 DFQATT, CDR2 SNEGSKA (reference sequence). CDR3 nucleotide sequence: TGCAGTGCTTCCCCATCGACAGGGGGTGGGGAGCCCCGGCATTTT. Translated, it gives CSASPSTGGGEPRHF.

This chain uses TRBV7-9 with TRBJ1-1; D remains ambiguous. V shed 5 bases and J shed 5 bases, with 27 bases lying between them. The CDR3 is 18 amino acids. Germline V gene sequence: CDR1 SEHNR, CDR2 FQNEAQ (reference sequence). The CDR3 DNA is TGTGCCAGCAGCCCGACTAGCCTTTTCCCCGAGGGCGGGACTGAAGCTTTCTTT. It specifies CASSPTSLFPEGGTEAFF.

DNA of the CDR3: TGTGCCAGCAGCCACGTTAAAAACATTCAGTACTTC. It translates to CASSHVKNIQYF. The chain uses TRBV7-2 and TRBJ2-4; unclear D gene. Per germline, CDR1 SGHTA and CDR2 FQGNSA. This CDR3 has 12 amino acids. V was cut by 5 bases and J by 4 bases, with 6 bases left in between.

For the CDR3, the DNA is TGTGCCAGCAGACCAAGGGCGTCCTACAATGAGCAGTACTTC. Protein sequence: CASRPRASYNEQYF. The chain has TRBV27 and TRBJ2-1, with D uncertain. The end of the DNA fits TRBJ2-7 better, so the J call may be wrong. The CDR3 sequence is 14 residues long. The germline V gene encodes CDR1 MNHEY and CDR2 SMNVEV (reference sequence).

With regard to this clonotype: With a much larger clone just one base away, this may be a read error. This sequence joins TRBV7-8 and TRBJ2-7, with D perhaps being TRBD1 or TRBD2 (5 bases each). Germline CDR1 and CDR2: SGHVS and FQNEAQ. The CDR3 runs to 14 residues. V was clipped by 5 bases and J by 3 bases, with 14 bases between them. CDR3 region: CASSTRDGLYEQYF. CDR3 sequence (DNA): TGTGCCAGCAGCACCCGGGACGGACTCTACGAGCAGTACTTC.

There are many counts of this clonotype. The chain uses TRBV12-3 or TRBV12-4 and TRBJ2-3, with TRBD2 as a possible D gene (5 bases). Between the trimmed V and J ends, which lost 6 bases and 0 bases, there was a span of 7 bases. The CDR3 sequence is 13 residues long. CDR3 protein: CASRRTSTDTQYF. CDR3 DNA: TGTGCCAGCAGGAGGACTAGCACAGATACGCAGTATTTT.

This clonotype appeared many times. The rearrangement links TRBV6-2 or TRBV6-3 to TRBJ2-7; 14 bases match TRBD2. Germline-derived CDR1 and CDR2 are MNHEY and SVGEGT. The junction had 9 bases not matched to a gene; V was cut back by 6 bases and J by 2 bases. There are 17 residues in the CDR3. Written as DNA, the CDR3 is TGTGCCAGCAGATCACGACTAGCGGGGGGGCGAGCCTACGAGCAGTACTTC. Translation: CASRSRLAGGRAYEQYF.

The sample holds a few counts of this clonotype. This sequence joins TRBV5-1 and TRBJ2-1; 15 bases match TRBD2. Trimming took 4 bases from V and 3 from J; bases not matched to a gene: 5. The CDR3 sequence is 17 residues long. The germline V gene encodes CDR1 SGHRS and CDR2 YFSETQ. CDR3 protein: CASSGGTSGGNYNEQFF. In DNA form, the CDR3 reads TGCGCCAGCAGCGGCGGGACTAGCGGGGGGAACTACAATGAGCAGTTCTTC.

The chain is built from TRBV5-1 and TRBJ2-7, with 10 bases lining up with TRBD1. The V gene end was trimmed by 5 bases and the J gene end by 3 bases; junction bases not matched to a gene: 5. Per germline, CDR1 SGHRS and CDR2 YFSETQ. There are 14 residues in the CDR3. Here the CDR3 DNA reads TGCGCCAGCAGGATGGGACAGGGGAACTACGAGCAGTACTTC. This gives the protein CASRMGQGNYEQYF.